This T cell receptor beta chain was sequenced for a study of technical replicates of blood from a handful of donors. Libraries were prepared by immunoSEQ multiplex PCR; TCRdb keeps only in-frame clonotypes and omits some of them. The table lists roughly 80,000 clones, 90% to 95% of them singletons. CDR3 length: 15 amino acids. V shed 1 base and J 3 bases; nucleotides not matched to a gene: 2. Germline-derived CDR1 and CDR2 are LGHNA and YNFKEQ. This chain connects TRBV4-2 to TRBJ1-4, with 7 bases that match TRBD1. The TCR was taken from a human donor in good health. Specimen: T cells isolated from PBMCs. The CDR3 protein is CASSQVQGANEKLFF. CDR3 nucleotides: TGTGCCAGCAGCCAAGTCCAGGGGGCTAATGAAAAACTGTTTTTT.